The 29 T cell receptor beta chains below all came from one sample that was sequenced in a study of spatial heterogeneity in lung cancer. TCRdb reprocessed the 5' RACE reads with MiXCR, giving one entry per CDR3 protein. The repertoire holds around 120,000 distinct CDR3 sequences, with more than 9% as singletons. Regarding time point: blood at routine non-recurrence follow-up after resection. Whole RNA from tumor, nontumor lung or frozen PBMC was sequenced unsorted. The sequences come from PBMCs, collected at follow-up. The origin of the receptors is a male donor with early-stage non-small cell lung cancer.

This clonotype has a handful of counts. The chain joins TRBV25-1 to TRBJ1-2, with unresolved D. Germline-derived CDR1 and CDR2 are MGHDK and SYGVNS. V lost 3 bases, J lost 1 base, and 12 bases lay in between. This CDR3 has 15 residues. DNA of the CDR3: TGTGCCAGCAGTGATGACACAATAATTAACTATGGCTACACCTTC. Translation gives CASSDDTIINYGYTF.

This clonotype occurred many times. The V gene is TRBV7-2, the J gene TRBJ1-5; 8 nucleotides agree with TRBD1. Per the germline V gene, CDR1 is SGHTA and CDR2 is FQGNSA. The CDR3 has 15 amino acids. V was clipped by 5 bases and J by 4 bases; unmatched bases: 7. The CDR3 DNA sequence: TGTGCCAGCAGCATGGGACAGGTCCGTAATCAGCCCCAGCATTTT. This gives the protein CASSMGQVRNQPQHF.

This clonotype was seen at least ten times. The rearrangement joins TRBV2 to TRBJ1-5; 10 nucleotides match TRBD1. The CDR3 runs 17 residues. Germline assignment: CDR1 SNHLY and CDR2 FYNNEI. The trim removed 6 bases at V and 0 bases at J, leaving 8 bases unmatched. In DNA form, the CDR3 reads TGTGCCAGCAGCGGGGACAGGGGACTTTATAGCAATCAGCCCCAGCATTTT. It is translated as CASSGDRGLYSNQPQHF.

This clonotype showed up many times. The J gene is TRBJ2-3, the V gene TRBV9; the D gene is possibly TRBD2 (5 bases). Trimming removed 4 bases from V and 0 bases from J, with 12 bases in between. The CDR3 has 15 amino acids. Germline CDR1 reads SGDLS; CDR2 reads YYNGEE. The CDR3 reads CASSPRGLSTDTQYF. The CDR3 DNA follows: TGTGCCAGCAGCCCACGTGGACTGAGCACAGATACGCAGTATTTT.

DNA for the CDR3: TGTGCCAGCACTAGCGGGGTTGTTTTTGGTGAGCAGTTCTTC. Its protein product is CASTSGVVFGEQFF. The chain couples TRBV2 to TRBJ2-1, with TRBD2 matching over 9 bases. Germline V gives CDR1 SNHLY, CDR2 FYNNEI. The CDR3 covers 14 residues. J gave up 9 bases and V 7 bases, and 10 bases lay outside the gene matches. Full variable domain (rest looked up from reference TRBV2 and TRBJ2-1): EPEVTQTPSHQVTQMGQEVILRCVPISNHLYFYWYRQILGQKVEFLVSFYNNEISEKSEIFDDQFSVERPDGSNFTLKIRSTKLEDSAMYFCASTSGVVFGEQFFGPGTRLTVL.

This clonotype turned up a few times. V and J are TRBV14 and TRBJ1-1; D is possibly TRBD1 (5 bases). The V and J ends lost 4 bases and 2 bases respectively, with 14 bases between them. Germline values: CDR1 SGHDN, CDR2 FVKESK. The CDR3 runs to 15 residues. CDR3 amino acids: CASSRRLTGNTEAFF. CDR3 bases: TGTGCCAGCAGCCGGCGTCTTACAGGAAACACTGAAGCTTTCTTT.

CDR3 coding DNA: TGTGCCAGCAGTTATAGGAGCCCGAGGACCCAGTACTTC. This encodes CASSYRSPRTQYF. The chain couples TRBV6-5 to TRBJ2-5, with D unclear. V lost 3 bases and J 7 bases, leaving 12 bases between the germline ends. The CDR3 extends over 13 amino acids. Germline CDR1 and CDR2: MNHEY and SVGAGI.

V usage is TRBV25-1 and J usage is TRBJ2-5, with unresolved D. The germline gives CDR1 MGHDK, CDR2 SYGVNS. V was cut by 1 base and J by 2 bases, with 8 bases left in between. This CDR3 is 14 amino acids long. CDR3: CASSEWSRQETQYF. As DNA, the CDR3 is TGTGCCAGCAGTGAATGGAGCAGACAAGAGACCCAGTACTTC.

This clonotype has ten or more counts. The rearrangement uses TRBV15 and TRBJ1-5, with 10 bases lining up with TRBD1. The CDR3 consists of 20 residues. CDR1 is LNHNV and CDR2 is YYDKDF in the germline V gene (reference sequence). With 5 bases clipped from V and 0 bases from J, the junction kept 16 bases outside the gene matches. Here the CDR3 reads CATSGRDRGLGPNSNQPQHF. The CDR3 nucleotides read TGTGCCACCAGCGGGCGGGACAGGGGTCTCGGACCGAATAGCAATCAGCCCCAGCATTTT.

The genes are TRBV7-9 and TRBJ2-3; TRBD2 matches at 9 bases. Trimming took 5 bases from V and 2 from J; bases not matched to a gene: 8. The CDR3 spans 16 residues. Germline lookup yields CDR1 SEHNR and CDR2 FQNEAQ (reference sequence). The CDR3 here is CASSPASGIITDTQYF. CDR3 coding DNA: TGTGCCAGCAGCCCAGCTAGCGGGATAATCACAGATACGCAGTATTTT.

This CDR3 is CASTPRSRIMGEQYF. The CDR3 DNA sequence: TGTGCCAGCACCCCCAGGTCAAGGATTATGGGCGAGCAGTACTTC. The chain carries TRBV12-3 or TRBV12-4 and TRBJ2-7; D unclear. This CDR3 region has 15 residues. Trimming pared 7 bases from V and 6 bases from J, leaving 22 bases between.

The genes are TRBV12-3 or TRBV12-4 and TRBJ2-1; D tentatively reads TRBD1 or TRBD2 (6 bases each). V shed 7 bases and J shed 0 bases, with 13 bases lying between them. The CDR3 consists of 15 residues. The DNA of the CDR3 is TGTGCCAGCACCGACCGGGGGCTCTCCTACAATGAGCAGTTCTTC. Protein sequence: CASTDRGLSYNEQFF.

CDR3: CASNTGTSYNEQFF. DNA of the CDR3: TGTGCCAGCAATACCGGGACTAGCTACAATGAGCAGTTCTTC. V is TRBV28 and J is TRBJ2-1; TRBD2 matches 8 bases. The CDR3 runs to 14 residues. Trimming took 7 bases from V and 3 from J; bases not matched to a gene: 5. Germline values: CDR1 MDHEN, CDR2 SYDVKM.

V gene TRBV6-5 combines with J gene TRBJ2-7; 11 positions agree with TRBD1. The germline CDR1 and CDR2 sequences are MNHEY and SVGAGI. V dropped 5 bases and J dropped 7; count of bases not matched to a gene: 4. CDR3 length: 13 residues. The CDR3 region has the DNA TGTGCCAGCAGTAGGACAGGGGGCTTGGAGCAGTACTTC. This codes for CASSRTGGLEQYF.

This chain connects TRBV7-8 to TRBJ1-2; TRBD1 matches 7 bases. V lost 5 bases to trimming and J lost 2 bases; unmatched junction nucleotides: 5. The CDR3 totals 14 residues. Germline CDR1 SGHVS, CDR2 FQNEAQ. In nucleotides, the CDR3 is TGTGCCAGCAGCCAAAACAGGGGAAACTATGGCTACACCTTC. Its translation: CASSQNRGNYGYTF.

The V gene is TRBV19, the J gene TRBJ1-2, with D unresolved. CDR3 length equals 12 residues. CDR1 and CDR2 (germline): LNHDA, SQIVND (reference sequence). V was shortened by 6 bases and J by 5 bases, with 10 bases between the two germline ends. The CDR3 DNA reads as TGTGCCAGTAGAACCAGCAAGTATGGCTACACCTTC. Translated: CASRTSKYGYTF.

This clonotype appeared many times. This chain links TRBV29-1 with TRBJ1-4; a weak D match, TRBD1 (6 bases). CDR1 is SQVTM, CDR2 ANQGSEA, per germline. The CDR3 loop spans 14 amino acids. V was clipped by 4 bases and J by 7 bases, with 16 bases between them. For the CDR3, the DNA is TGCAGCGTTGGTGGGGGGGCGCTGGGTGAAAAACTGTTTTTT. Translated: CSVGGGALGEKLFF.

This clonotype was counted at least ten times. The J gene is TRBJ2-3, the V gene TRBV6-2 or TRBV6-3; D is unresolved. Trimming shortened V by 5 bases and J by 5 bases, and 8 bases separated the two germline ends. The germline V gene encodes CDR1 MNHEY and CDR2 SVGEGT. This CDR3 is 12 amino acids long. The CDR3 spells CASSPRIDTQYF. CDR3 in DNA: TGTGCCAGCAGTCCCCGAATAGATACGCAGTATTTT.

This clonotype has ten or more counts. The chain employs TRBV28 and TRBJ1-5; D perhaps matches TRBD1 (6 bases). Between the trimmed V and J ends, which lost 7 bases and 0 bases, there was a span of 13 bases. CDR1 is MDHEN, CDR2 SYDVKM, per germline. This CDR3 is built from 15 residues. The CDR3 bases are TGTGCCAGCAATTCACAGGGATATAGCAATCAGCCCCAGCATTTT. Translated: CASNSQGYSNQPQHF.

Written as DNA, the CDR3 is TGTGCCAGCAGAGAACTTCCACAGGGCACAAAAAACATTCAGTACTTC. Its protein is CASRELPQGTKNIQYF. The chain combines TRBV6-2 or TRBV6-3 with TRBJ2-4, with D possibly matching TRBD1 (6 bases). Trimming removed 6 bases from V and 4 bases from J, with 19 bases in between. The CDR3 has 16 residues. CDR1 MNHEY and CDR2 SVGEGT come from the germline V gene.

This clonotype has more than one count but fewer than ten. The chain uses TRBV6-2 or TRBV6-3 and TRBJ1-1; 10 bases align to TRBD1. CDR1 and CDR2 (germline): MNHEY, SVGEGT. The CDR3 contains 16 residues. The ends lost 2 bases at V and 0 bases at J; junction bases unmatched: 3. The CDR3: CASSYGQGGLNTEAFF. The CDR3 DNA sequence: TGTGCCAGCAGTTACGGACAGGGGGGGTTGAACACTGAAGCTTTCTTT.

This clonotype was counted only a few times. This rearrangement joins TRBV7-9 to TRBJ2-2, with 8 bases that match TRBD1. After removal of 7 bases from V and 4 bases from J, the junction contained 5 bases not matched to a gene. Germline V lookup: CDR1 SEHNR, CDR2 FQNEAQ (reference sequence). The CDR3 has 14 amino acids. The CDR3 DNA reads as TGTGCCAGCAAAGCGGACAGGGTCACCGGGGAGCTGTTTTTT. It encodes CASKADRVTGELFF.

This clonotype has only a few counts. The genes are TRBV19 and TRBJ1-5; unclear D gene. The germline gives CDR1 LNHDA, CDR2 SQIVND (reference sequence). Trimming took 5 bases from V and 4 from J, leaving 21 bases between them. This CDR3 spans 17 amino acids. Here the CDR3 DNA reads TGTGCCAGTAGTTTACCCAAGGGCTTCCTAGCAAATCAGCCCCAGCATTTT. Its protein product is CASSLPKGFLANQPQHF.

The chain joins TRBV7-2 to TRBJ2-5; D possibly matches TRBD1 or TRBD2 (6 bases each). From germline, CDR1 is SGHTA and CDR2 FQGNSA. V gave up 5 bases and J gave up 5 bases, with 18 bases separating them. The CDR3 has 15 amino acids. CDR3 sequence (DNA): TGTGCCAGCAGCCCCACACGGAGGGGGGTGGAGACCCAGTACTTC. Its protein product is CASSPTRRGVETQYF. Full variable domain (rest looked up from reference TRBV7-2 and TRBJ2-5): GAGVSQSPSNKVTEKGKDVELRCDPISGHTALYWYRQSLGQGLEFLIYFQGNSAPDKSGLPSDRFSAERTGGSVSTLTIQRTQQEDSAVYLCASSPTRRGVETQYFGPGTRLLVL.

Many counts were recorded for this clonotype. The chain employs TRBV10-2 and TRBJ1-2; 10 positions match TRBD1. The CDR3 extends over 14 amino acids. Germline V gene lookup returns CDR1 WSHSY and CDR2 SAAADI. V trimming: 1 base; J trimming: 7 bases; junction bases outside the gene matches: 3. CDR3 nucleotides: TGCGCCAGCAGTGAGTTGGACAGGGGGGTTGGCTACACCTTC. Its protein is CASSELDRGVGYTF.

The rearrangement uses TRBV5-1 and TRBJ2-3; D unclear. There are 14 residues in the CDR3. Germline V gene sequence: CDR1 SGHRS, CDR2 YFSETQ. V lost 2 bases to trimming and J lost 8 bases, with 15 bases between them. The CDR3 coding sequence is TGCGCCAGCAGCTTAGACTTTACACTGGGTACGCAGTATTTT. Translating it yields CASSLDFTLGTQYF.

The V gene is TRBV4-2, the J gene TRBJ2-3, with D perhaps given as TRBD1 or TRBD2 (5 bases each). There are 15 residues in the CDR3. Per the germline V gene, CDR1 is LGHNA and CDR2 is YNFKEQ. Trimming stripped 0 bases from V and 6 bases from J, with 13 bases between. CDR3 in amino acids: CASSQDSGRPDTQYF. CDR3 in DNA: TGTGCCAGCAGCCAAGACTCGGGGCGCCCGGATACGCAGTATTTT.

The genes are TRBV6-5 and TRBJ2-2; D unresolved. CDR1 MNHEY and CDR2 SVGAGI come from the germline V gene. CDR3 size: 12 residues. Between the trimmed V and J ends, which lost 5 bases and 6 bases, there was a span of 7 bases. In DNA, the CDR3 is TGTGCCAGCAGTCCGGACGCCGGGGAGCTGTTTTTT. Amino acids: CASSPDAGELFF.

This clonotype was seen a few times. The chain is built from TRBV18 and TRBJ2-7, with D unresolved. Germline V gene lookup returns CDR1 KGHSH and CDR2 LQKENI. This CDR3 region has 15 residues. V gave up 3 bases and J gave up 0 bases, with 12 bases separating them. The CDR3 loop reads CASSPPSKNSYEQYF. As DNA, the CDR3 is TGTGCCAGCTCACCTCCGTCTAAGAACTCCTACGAGCAGTACTTC.